These 22 T cell receptor delta chains were sequenced from one sample in a study of γδ T cells in repeated Plasmodium falciparum infection. TCRdb reprocessed the multiplex PCR reads through CATT. The table shows 55,000 to 70,000 delta-chain clones, with roughly 1.8% occurring only once. Bulk repertoires came from Vgamma9/Vdelta2+ or Vdelta2-negative gammadelta T cells flow-sorted from PBMC. The sample comprised gamma-delta T cells from blood. These receptors originate from a pool of human donors (malaria-infected and uninfected, not separated).

Notes on this clone: This is likely an artifact of a read error, given a far larger clone one base away. Other DNA sequences in the same sample also yield this CDR3. The chain uses TRDV1 and TRDJ2; 12 bases map to TRDD3. In the absence of a J gene in TCRdb, the DNA was matched to germline to assign it here. Trimming at V came to 0 bases and at J to 0 bases, leaving 17 bases not matched to a gene. CDR1 and CDR2 from the germline V gene are TSWWSYY and QGS. CDR3 length: 23 residues. The CDR3 protein is CALGELGRETYWGILSLTAQLFF. In nucleotides, the CDR3 is TGTGCTCTTGGGGAACTAGGTAGGGAAACCTACTGGGGGATACTCTCTTTGACAGCACAACTCTTCTTT.

This clone showed up just a few times. The protein recorded in TCRdb matches a much larger clone and deviates from this DNA's translation at residue 21, suggesting a read error; the protein here is obtained by translating the DNA. This chain joins TRDV1 and TRDJ1; 10 nucleotides agree with TRDD3. The J gene is absent in TCRdb and was assigned here via DNA matching to germline. CDR3 length equals 25 residues. CDR1 is TSWWSYY and CDR2 is QGS in the germline V gene. The CDR3 sequence: CALGEGLHRAKTGGSFPPYTNKLIF. The DNA for the CDR3 is TGTGCTCTTGGGGAAGGACTGCATCGGGCGAAGACTGGGGGATCGTTTCCCCCGTACACCAATAAACTCATCTTT.

This clone was counted at least ten times. A read error likely explains why the TCRdb protein, taken from a much larger clone, differs from this DNA's translation at residue 5; the protein shown is translated from the DNA. The chain has TRDV1 and TRDJ1, with 12 nucleotides matching TRDD3. This CDR3 has 19 residues. The germline V gene encodes CDR1 TSWWSYY and CDR2 QGS. V was pared by 4 bases and J by 1 base, with 13 bases of the junction left unmatched. As DNA, the CDR3 is TGTGCTCTTGGGGTAAGGGGCTACTGGGGGATACAACCCACCGATAAACTCATCTTT. Amino acids: CALGVRGYWGIQPTDKLIF.

Of note for this clone: This is likely an artifact of a read error, given a far larger clone one base away. Other nucleotide sequences in the sample specify the same CDR3. This chain links TRAV38-2/DV8 with TRDJ1; D may be TRDD2 (5 bases). The CDR3 covers 25 residues. Germline V lookup: CDR1 TSESDYY, CDR2 QEAYKQQN. DNA for the CDR3: TGTGCTTATAGGAGCGCGTTCCACGTGAGCTCTTCCCCACCGTACTCTGAGTTCCCTCCGCATAAACTCATCTTC. Its protein is CAYRSAFHVSSSPPYSEFPPHKLIF.

Worth noting for this clone: This likely came from a read error, as a far larger clone is one base away. Other DNA sequences in the same sample also yield this CDR3. The J gene is TRDJ1, the V gene TRDV1; TRDD2 or TRDD3 may be the D gene (9 bases each). V lost 5 bases and J 8 bases, leaving 39 bases between the germline ends. Germline CDR1 TSWWSYY, CDR2 QGS. The CDR3 extends over 21 amino acids. CDR3 in amino acids: CALGKVLAFLHWGNPSQKLIF. In nucleotides, the CDR3 is TGTGCTCTTGGGAAAGTCCTTGCCTTCCTACACTGGGGGAACCCGTCACAAAAACTCATCTTT.

The sample holds a few counts of this clone. The TCRdb record carries a much larger clone's protein, which differs from this DNA's translation at residue 17; a read error is the likely cause, and the protein listed here is the DNA translation. J is TRDJ1 and V is TRDV2, with 10 bases that match TRDD3. CDR1 GEAIGNYY and CDR2 EKD come from the germline V gene. This CDR3 has 18 amino acids. The CDR3 reads CACDPREGDTPQYDKLTF. For the CDR3, the DNA is TGTGCCTGTGACCCCAGGGAGGGGGATACGCCCCAGTACGATAAACTCACCTTT.

This clone has more than one count but fewer than ten. The protein recorded in TCRdb matches a much larger clone and deviates from this DNA's translation at residue 19, suggesting a read error; the protein here is obtained by translating the DNA. The V call is TRDV3, the J call TRDJ1, with 10 bases identical to TRDD3. Per germline, CDR1 TVYSNPD and CDR2 GDNSRS (reference sequence). The CDR3 loop spans 21 amino acids. CDR3 region: CAFMALRYTGGSPSRTSKPIF. For the CDR3, the DNA is TGTGCCTTTATGGCCCTACGATATACTGGGGGATCACCCTCACGAACCTCTAAACCCATCTTT. Looking up the rest from reference TRDV3 and TRDJ1 gives the full variable domain: CDKVTQSSPDQTVASGSEVVLLCTYDTVYSNPDLFWYRIRPDYSFQFVFYGDNSRSEGADFTQGRFSVKHILTQKAFHLVISPVRTEDSATYYCAFMALRYTGGSPSRTSKPIFGKGTRVTVEP.

This clone was observed at least ten times. A far larger clone is just one base off, so this is likely a read error. Other DNA sequences of this sample code for an identical CDR3. The chain joins TRDV1 to TRDJ2; 7 bases fit TRDD3. Germline matching of the DNA provided the J gene here, since TCRdb leaves it blank. Looked up from germline, CDR1 is TSWWSYY and CDR2 is QGS. The length of the CDR3 is 20 residues. The V and J ends lost 3 bases and 7 bases, in that order; junction bases with no gene match: 23. The CDR3 protein is CALGEVTMTGDPGGGAQLFF. CDR3 in DNA: TGTGCTCTTGGGGAGGTCACTATGACTGGGGACCCCGGTGGTGGAGCACAACTCTTCTTT.

Note on this clone: A far larger clone is only one base removed, so a read error is likely. This specimen includes other DNA sequences encoding the same CDR3. The chain uses TRDV1 and TRDJ1, with D perhaps matching TRDD2 (7 bases). V was shortened by 3 bases and J by 1 base, with 39 bases between the two germline ends. The CDR3 length is 24 residues. Germline assignment: CDR1 TSWWSYY and CDR2 QGS. CDR3 in DNA: TGTGCTCTTGGGGAGCTTCCTAGGTCTTGGGGCCGAGCTACTGGAGGATACCCCACCGATAAACTCATCTTT. Translated, it gives CALGELPRSWGRATGGYPTDKLIF.

Notes on this clone: The likely explanation is a read error, given a far larger clone one base away. This sample includes further DNA sequences coding for the same CDR3. The V call is TRDV1, the J call TRDJ1, with 9 positions matching TRDD3. TCRdb supplies no J gene; here it was assigned by aligning the nucleotide sequence to germline. Germline V CDR1 and CDR2: TSWWSYY, QGS. This CDR3 is 21 amino acids long. The CDR3: CALGDPSSSWDWGRRNDKLIF. CDR3 in DNA: TGTGCTCTCGGGGACCCTTCTTCCTCCTGGGACTGGGGGAGAAGAAACGATAAACTCATCTTT.

With regard to this clone: The amino acid sequence in TCRdb belongs to a much larger clone and departs from this DNA's translation at residue 7, likely a sequencing read error; the sequence shown is translated from the DNA. This chain links TRDV1 with TRDJ1; 13 positions agree with TRDD3. Trimming took 4 bases from V and 8 from J; bases not matched to a gene: 25. CDR3 size: 21 residues. Germline V gene data show CDR1 as TSWWSYY and CDR2 as QGS. The CDR3 loop is CALGGASYHVLGDTLPFKLIF. CDR3 DNA sequence: TGTGCTCTTGGGGGTGCTTCCTACCATGTACTGGGGGATACGCTCCCCTTCAAACTCATCTTT.

There are a few counts of this clone. TCRdb records a much larger clone's protein for this DNA, with a difference at residue 16 that likely arises from a read error; the protein given is the translation of the DNA. The genes are TRDV3 and TRDJ1; perhaps TRDD3 as D (6 bases). Germline CDR1 reads TVYSNPD; CDR2 reads GDNSRS (reference sequence). The CDR3 spans 17 residues. CDR3 in amino acids: CALRGLVLGPQTDKLTF. The DNA of the CDR3 is TGTGCCCTCAGGGGTCTCGTACTGGGACCCCAAACCGATAAACTCACCTTT.

This clone was counted ten times or more. TCRdb's protein, taken from a much larger clone, differs from this DNA's translation at residue 17, likely owing to a read error; the protein displayed comes from the DNA. V and J are TRDV1 and TRDJ1; TRDD3 matches at 13 bases. The CDR3 extends over 20 amino acids. CDR1 and CDR2 (germline): TSWWSYY, QGS. The CDR3 DNA reads TGTGCTCTTGGGGATCTCATTTCGTACTGGGGGATACGGCACACCGATAGACTCATCTTT. Translation gives CALGDLISYWGIRHTDRLIF.

Concerning this clone itself: With only one base between it and a far larger clone, this is likely a read error. The same CDR3 arises from other DNA sequences in this sample as well. J is TRDJ1 and V is TRDV1, with 7 bases matching TRDD3. The J gene, absent from TCRdb, was called here by matching the DNA to germline. J was trimmed by 0 bases and V by 3 bases; bases with no gene match: 25. Germline loops: CDR1 TSWWSYY, CDR2 QGS. The CDR3 totals 22 residues. The CDR3 loop reads CALGELKVPTGDKPGDTDKLIF. CDR3 in DNA: TGTGCTCTTGGGGAGCTCAAGGTACCTACTGGGGATAAGCCCGGGGACACCGATAAACTCATCTTT.

This clone has a handful of counts. Given a far larger clone just one base away, this is likely a sequencing read error. The sample has other DNA sequences that encode this CDR3 too. The chain couples TRDV1 to TRDJ1; 10 nucleotides match TRDD3. TCRdb is silent on the J gene; assignment here came from matching the DNA to germline. Germline CDR1 is TSWWSYY and CDR2 is QGS. This CDR3 contains 21 residues. The V gene end was trimmed by 3 bases and the J gene end by 4 bases; junction bases not matched to a gene: 23. The CDR3 DNA sequence: TGTGCTCTTGGGGATACTAGGGGGTACTGGGGGATTACGCGGGATGACGATAAACTCATCTTT. Its protein product is CALGDTRGYWGITRDDDKLIF.

This clone appeared many times. The protein recorded in TCRdb matches a much larger clone and deviates from this DNA's translation at residue 14, suggesting a read error; the protein here is obtained by translating the DNA. V and J are TRDV1 and TRDJ1; 13 nucleotides match TRDD3. V trimming: 3 bases; J trimming: 0 bases; junction bases outside the gene matches: 13. Germline V gene data show CDR1 as TSWWSYY and CDR2 as QGS. This CDR3 region has 20 residues. The CDR3: CALGDLISYWGIRYTDKLIF. The CDR3 coding sequence is TGTGCTCTTGGGGATCTCATTTCGTACTGGGGGATACGGTACACCGATAAACTCATCTTT.

At least ten counts were recorded for this clone. V gene TRDV1 combines with J gene TRDJ1, with 13 bases aligning to TRDD3. V gave up 0 bases and J gave up 1 base; unmatched junction bases: 23. Looked up from germline, CDR1 is TSWWSYY and CDR2 is QGS. This CDR3 has 24 amino acids. CDR3 sequence reads: CALGELHYTGGYGGLTGCTDKLIF. CDR3 DNA sequence: TGTGCTCTTGGGGAACTTCACTATACTGGGGGATACGGGGGGCTGACGGGCTGCACCGATAAACTCATCTTT.

About this clone: TCRdb's protein, taken from a much larger clone, differs from this DNA's translation at residue 8, likely owing to a read error; the protein displayed comes from the DNA. The V call is TRDV1, the J call TRDJ1; D is perhaps TRDD2 (5 bases). Here the J gene came from matching the DNA to germline, since TCRdb omits it. The CDR3 is made up of 22 amino acids. V lost 4 bases and J 2 bases, leaving 35 bases between the germline ends. Germline V lookup: CDR1 TSWWSYY, CDR2 QGS. The CDR3 protein is CALGGLPSPERRPTKKTDKLIF. CDR3 nucleotides: TGTGCTCTTGGGGGCCTCCCTTCTCCCGAAAGGCGACCCACGAAGAAGACCGATAAACTCATCTTT.

This clone has just a few counts. This likely traces to a read error, being one base from a far larger clone. Other DNA sequences in the same sample also yield this CDR3. The V and J genes are TRDV3 and TRDJ1; D assignment may be TRDD2 or TRDD3 (6 bases each). The CDR3 is made up of 14 amino acids. Germline CDR1 reads TVYSNPD; CDR2 reads GDNSRS (reference sequence). CDR3 bases: TGTGCTTGCACCGTCCTACGAGGGATATCGAAACTCATCTTT. This encodes CACTVLRGISKLIF.

With regard to this clone: The TCRdb protein comes from a much larger clone and disagrees with this DNA's translation at residue 13, likely due to a read error; the protein given here is derived from the DNA. V gene TRDV1 combines with J gene TRDJ1; 10 bases fit TRDD3. This CDR3 has 19 amino acids. J was trimmed by 0 bases and V by 4 bases; bases with no gene match: 14. Germline lookup yields CDR1 TSWWSYY and CDR2 QGS. The CDR3 region is CALGGATTGGSFHTDKLIF. In nucleotides, the CDR3 is TGTGCTCTTGGGGGGGCTACGACTGGGGGATCATTCCACACCGATAAACTCATCTTT.

Comment on this clone: TCRdb's listed protein matches a much larger clone and diverges from this DNA's translation at residue 17, likely through a read error; the protein shown comes from the DNA. The chain employs TRDV1 and TRDJ1; D is perhaps TRDD3 (7 bases). Germline V gene sequence: CDR1 TSWWSYY, CDR2 QGS. This CDR3 has 21 residues. The CDR3 coding sequence is TGTGCTCTTGGGGTCAGCACCTGTCCTCCTACTGGGGTAGGGTACACCGGTAAACTCATCTTT. It codes for CALGVSTCPPTGVGYTGKLIF.

Comments on this clone: Translating this DNA gives a protein that differs at residue 10 from the TCRdb one, which belongs to a much larger clone; a read error is likely, and the protein shown is this translation. The chain is built from TRDV1 and TRDJ1; TRDD3 matches 8 bases. V gave up 4 bases and J gave up 3 bases; unmatched junction bases: 22. The germline V gene encodes CDR1 TSWWSYY and CDR2 QGS. CDR3 length: 20 amino acids. The CDR3 here is CALGGRSWGTRVVWADKLIF. The CDR3 DNA follows: TGTGCTCTTGGGGGACGGAGCTGGGGGACACGCGTTGTTTGGGCCGATAAACTCATCTTT.